This T cell receptor beta chain was sequenced for a study of T cells after yellow fever vaccination. Using its own MiXCR run on the 5' RACE reads, TCRdb lists one record per CDR3 protein. Among around 310,000 distinct CDR3 sequences, around 3.9% were seen once, and the ten largest hold approximately 25%. Overall study findings and caveats: Clones from primary vaccination mostly reappeared after the booster (around 96% CD4, less than 90% CD8).

Of note for this clonotype: The target antigen is unknown.

Germline CDR1 SGDLS, CDR2 YYNGEE. J lost 1 base, V lost 2 bases, and 4 bases had no gene match. The CDR3 has 15 residues. The specimen was PBMCs, collected 5 days after the yellow fever booster vaccination. This chain links TRBV9 with TRBJ1-1; 8 bases align to TRBD1. The sequence came from a man younger than 30 who received the YFV17D yellow fever vaccine. Here the CDR3 DNA reads TGTGCCAGCAGCGTGGCAGGACAGGGGAACACTGAAGCTTTCTTT. Translated, it gives CASSVAGQGNTEAFF.